This paragraph covers one T cell receptor (beta chain) sequence. These data are taken from a study of blood T cell repertoires in COVID-19. This table comes from immunoSEQ multiplex PCR, and its TCRdb copy is limited to in-frame clones, with some not included. The sample shows 250,000 to 300,000 clones, roughly 90% of them seen only once. This CDR3 comprises 14 residues. With 2 bases removed from V and 1 base from J, the gap between germline ends came to 9 bases. The V gene's germline CDR1 is MNHEY and CDR2 SVGAGI. This chain joins TRBV6-5 and TRBJ2-7, with no clear D. This sequence was found in a woman aged 25-40 years with acute or convalescent COVID-19. The specimen sequenced was peripheral blood. The CDR3 DNA reads as TGTGCCAGCAGTTACCTCATGAGTTCCTACGAGCAGTACTTC. Its protein product is CASSYLMSSYEQYF.